These 25 T cell receptor beta chains originate from one sample sequenced in a study of identical twins. TCRdb reprocessed the 5' RACE reads via MiXCR and lists one record per CDR3 protein. This sample has approximately 890,000 distinct CDR3 sequences, with more than 9% found just once. The data were also submitted as part of a second study, on yellow fever vaccine responses in identical twins.

Sequenced: PBMCs. The receptors here all came from a young woman in good health.

The chain has TRBV20-1 and TRBJ2-1; TRBD2 matches at 7 bases. The CDR3 spans 14 residues. Germline CDR1 and CDR2: DFQATT and SNEGSKA (reference sequence). J lost 0 bases, V lost 1 base, and 0 bases had no gene match. CDR3 sequence: CSARGEGSYNEQFF. CDR3 nucleotide sequence: TGCAGTGCTAGAGGGGAGGGCTCCTACAATGAGCAGTTCTTC.

This clonotype was counted between two and nine times. The rearrangement joins TRBV27 to TRBJ1-2; D is ambiguous. CDR3 size: 13 residues. Trimming cost V 5 bases and J 2 bases, with 9 bases left between them. Per germline, CDR1 MNHEY and CDR2 SMNVEV (reference sequence). The CDR3 reads CASSHRENYGYTF. CDR3 DNA sequence: TGTGCCAGCAGTCACCGGGAGAACTATGGCTACACCTTC.

The V gene is TRBV20-1, the J gene TRBJ1-1; D might be TRBD1 (5 bases). There are 11 residues in the CDR3. Per the germline V gene, CDR1 is DFQATT and CDR2 is SNEGSKA (reference sequence). V was trimmed by 4 bases and J by 6 bases, leaving 9 bases between them. In DNA form, the CDR3 reads TGCAGTGCTAACGAACAGGCTGAAGCTTTCTTT. It codes for CSANEQAEAFF.

There are a few counts of this clonotype. This chain uses TRBV9 with TRBJ2-3; 11 positions agree with TRBD2. The germline V gene encodes CDR1 SGDLS and CDR2 YYNGEE. The J segment lost 5 bases and the V segment lost 4 bases, leaving 12 bases of the junction unmatched. The CDR3 length is 17 residues. CDR3 in amino acids: CASSTHPDLAGGDTQYF. The CDR3 DNA follows: TGTGCCAGCAGCACCCACCCGGACCTAGCGGGAGGAGATACGCAGTATTTT.

This clonotype came up many times. The gene calls are TRBV29-1 and TRBJ1-1; maybe TRBD1 (6 bases). The CDR3 consists of 17 residues. Trimming shortened V by 0 bases and J by 1 base, and 18 bases separated the two germline ends. CDR1 is SQVTM and CDR2 is ANQGSEA in the germline V gene. CDR3 DNA: TGCAGCGTTGAAGATTCAGGGGCCGCCGGGTGGAACACTGAAGCTTTCTTT. Translation gives CSVEDSGAAGWNTEAFF.

This clonotype was counted at least ten times. The junction differs from germline at one of its ends, possibly a read error. The CDR3 sequence: CASSLGQSNTGELFF. CDR3 DNA: TGTGCCAGCAGCTTAGGACAGTCAAACACCGGGGAGCTGTTTTTT. The chain has TRBV5-1 and TRBJ2-2; D is perhaps TRBD1 (6 bases). CDR1 SGHRS and CDR2 YFSETQ come from the germline V gene. This CDR3 spans 15 amino acids.

There are a few counts of this clonotype. V gene TRBV28 combines with J gene TRBJ2-7; D is perhaps TRBD1 or TRBD2 (5 bases each). Trimming removed 5 bases from V and 2 bases from J, with 10 bases in between. CDR1 and CDR2 from the germline V gene are MDHEN and SYDVKM. The CDR3 has 13 amino acids. The CDR3 loop is CASSKTGPYEQYF. CDR3 in DNA: TGTGCCAGCAGTAAAACGGGACCCTACGAGCAGTACTTC.

This clonotype has a count of ten or more. The V call is TRBV27, the J call TRBJ2-2; a weak D match, TRBD1 (5 bases). The V and J ends lost 1 base and 6 bases respectively, with 6 bases between them. Germline V CDR1 and CDR2: MNHEY, SMNVEV (reference sequence). The CDR3 extends over 13 amino acids. CDR3 sequence (DNA): TGTGCCAGCAGTTTATTAGGGGCCGGGGAGCTGTTTTTT. Its protein is CASSLLGAGELFF.

This clonotype showed up many times. This rearrangement joins TRBV12-3 or TRBV12-4 to TRBJ2-1; D tentatively fits TRBD1 or TRBD2 (5 bases each). The CDR3 is 14 residues long. Trimming took 10 bases from V and 5 from J, leaving 18 bases between them. CDR3 sequence (DNA): TGTGCCAACAGAGCCGGGACGGACGACAATGAGCAGTTCTTC. It encodes CANRAGTDDNEQFF.

The chain employs TRBV27 and TRBJ2-1, with 11 bases fitting TRBD2. The V gene's germline CDR1 is MNHEY and CDR2 SMNVEV (reference sequence). Trimming removed 2 bases from V and 2 bases from J; junction bases left unmatched: 5. This CDR3 spans 17 amino acids. CDR3 protein: CASSLHLAGGTYNEQFF. CDR3 in DNA: TGTGCCAGCAGTTTACACCTAGCGGGAGGAACCTACAATGAGCAGTTCTTC.

The V gene is TRBV7-8, the J gene TRBJ2-1, with D uncertain. The germline CDR1 and CDR2 sequences are SGHVS and FQNEAQ. The CDR3 totals 15 residues. Trimming took 0 bases from V and 4 from J, leaving 10 bases between them. CDR3 in amino acids: CASSLASTQYNEQFF. CDR3 DNA sequence: TGTGCCAGCAGCTTAGCATCGACTCAGTACAATGAGCAGTTCTTC. The whole variable domain, filled in from reference TRBV7-8 and TRBJ2-1, reads GAGVSQSPRYKVAKRGQDVALRCDPISGHVSLFWYQQALGQGPEFLTYFQNEAQLDKSGLPSDRFFAERPEGSVSTLKIQRTQQEDSAVYLCASSLASTQYNEQFFGPGTRLTVL.

This clonotype appeared many times. This chain connects TRBV2 to TRBJ2-7; D is uncertain. V lost 3 bases and J lost 3, with 6 bases in between. The V gene's germline CDR1 is SNHLY and CDR2 FYNNEI. This CDR3 spans 12 amino acids. The CDR3 sequence is CASSDRYYEQYF. For the CDR3, the DNA is TGTGCCAGCAGTGACAGATACTACGAGCAGTACTTC.

This chain uses TRBV29-1 with TRBJ2-7; TRBD2 matches 7 bases. With V trimmed by 4 bases and J by 3 bases, 12 bases remained unmatched. The CDR3 consists of 15 residues. The V gene's germline CDR1 is SQVTM and CDR2 ANQGSEA. CDR3 nucleotide sequence: TGCAGCGTTGGGAACTTTCGCGGGAGCCTCTACGAGCAGTACTTC. Encoded protein: CSVGNFRGSLYEQYF.

This clonotype has a count of ten or more. The chain links TRBV3-1 to TRBJ2-3, with 9 bases identical to TRBD2. Germline V gives CDR1 LGHDT, CDR2 YNNKEL (reference sequence). This CDR3 has 17 residues. V lost 5 bases to trimming and J lost 1 base; unmatched junction nucleotides: 10. The CDR3 protein is CASSYVERGARTDTQYF. The CDR3, as DNA: TGTGCCAGCAGCTATGTGGAGCGGGGGGCCCGCACAGATACGCAGTATTTT.

The chain uses TRBV20-1 and TRBJ2-1, with D possibly TRBD1 on 6 matching bases. The length of the CDR3 is 14 residues. Germline-derived CDR1 and CDR2 are DFQATT and SNEGSKA (reference sequence). V gave up 3 bases and J gave up 0 bases, with 9 bases separating them. The CDR3, as DNA: TGCAGTGCTAGTAAGGGGGACTCCTACAATGAGCAGTTCTTC. Translated: CSASKGDSYNEQFF.

The chain links TRBV24-1 to TRBJ2-5; 9 nucleotides match TRBD1. J was trimmed by 5 bases and V by 4 bases; bases with no gene match: 4. CDR3 size: 14 residues. Germline V lookup: CDR1 KGHDR, CDR2 SFDVKD. The CDR3: CATSEHRGLETQYF. In DNA form, the CDR3 reads TGTGCCACCAGTGAACACAGGGGGCTGGAGACCCAGTACTTC.

This clonotype was seen a few times. This sequence joins TRBV5-4 and TRBJ2-2, with a weak D call TRBD2 (6 bases). Per germline, CDR1 SGHNT and CDR2 YYREEE (reference sequence). The germline V and J ends were trimmed by 4 bases and 5 bases, with 12 bases remaining between them. The CDR3 is made up of 14 amino acids. The CDR3 nucleotides are TGTGCCAGCAGCGCGGGACTTCCAACCGGGGAGCTGTTTTTT. Residues: CASSAGLPTGELFF.

In its sample, this clonotype was seen a few times. The rearrangement links TRBV20-1 to TRBJ2-7; D might be TRBD1 or TRBD2, each matching 5 bases. Germline-derived CDR1 and CDR2 are DFQATT and SNEGSKA (reference sequence). V lost 3 bases and J 5 bases, leaving 20 bases between the germline ends. The CDR3 contains 15 residues. The CDR3 coding sequence is TGCAGTGCTAGTCCACCGGGGCAGGGAATCCACGAGCAGTACTTC. Translation gives CSASPPGQGIHEQYF.

V and J are TRBV11-2 and TRBJ2-7; tentatively, D is TRBD2 (5 bases). The CDR3 is made up of 17 amino acids. The germline CDR1 and CDR2 sequences are SGHAT and FQNNGV. The V and J ends lost 5 bases and 0 bases respectively, with 20 bases between them. Here the CDR3 reads CASSPIEGRRSSYEQYF. CDR3 coding DNA: TGTGCCAGCAGCCCGATTGAGGGCAGGCGATCCTCCTACGAGCAGTACTTC. Complete variable domain (other parts from reference TRBV11-2 and TRBJ2-7): EAGVAQSPRYKIIEKRQSVAFWCNPISGHATLYWYQQILGQGPKLLIQFQNNGVVDDSQLPKDRFSAERLKGVDSTLKIQPAKLEDSAVYLCASSPIEGRRSSYEQYFGPGTRLTVT.

This clonotype was found many times. V is TRBV4-1 and J is TRBJ1-2; no clear D. The CDR3 is 16 residues long. Germline CDR1 reads MGHRA; CDR2 reads YSYEKL. Deletions cut 0 bases from V and 0 bases from J, with 11 bases between. The CDR3 sequence is CASSQERQVANYGYTF. CDR3 in DNA: TGCGCCAGCAGCCAAGAACGGCAGGTTGCTAACTATGGCTACACCTTC.

Only a few counts were recorded for this clonotype. This chain connects TRBV15 to TRBJ2-4; the D gene is possibly TRBD2 (5 bases). In germline, CDR1 is LNHNV, CDR2 YYDKDF (reference sequence). Trimming took 4 bases from V and 1 from J, leaving 8 bases between them. The CDR3 is 14 residues long. The CDR3 reads CATSNREAKNIQYF. The CDR3 nucleotides read TGTGCCACCAGCAATAGGGAGGCCAAAAACATTCAGTACTTC.

This clonotype was counted only a few times. This chain links TRBV6-2 or TRBV6-3 with TRBJ2-5; 9 bases fit TRBD1. The CDR3 has 17 residues. With 3 bases clipped from V and 1 base from J, the junction kept 9 bases outside the gene matches. The germline V gene encodes CDR1 MNHEY and CDR2 SVGEGT. CDR3 nucleotides: TGTGCCAGCAGTTATCGGGGGGACAGGGTCGTCCAAGAGACCCAGTACTTC. This gives the protein CASSYRGDRVVQETQYF.

This clonotype was seen ten or more times. The J gene is TRBJ2-7, the V gene TRBV5-1, with D possibly being TRBD1 or TRBD2 (5 bases each). V lost 3 bases, J lost 5 bases, and 18 bases lay in between. Germline assignment: CDR1 SGHRS and CDR2 YFSETQ. The CDR3 loop spans 15 amino acids. CDR3 sequence (DNA): TGCGCCAGCAGCTCCACCGGGACCCGAGGCGACGAGCAGTACTTC. This encodes CASSSTGTRGDEQYF.

The sample holds a few counts of this clonotype. The chain uses TRBV20-1 and TRBJ1-6; D unresolved. Looked up from germline, CDR1 is DFQATT and CDR2 is SNEGSKA (reference sequence). This CDR3 spans 15 amino acids. The ends were cut back, 7 bases at V and 2 bases at J, with 15 bases in the middle. The chain's CDR3 is CSVGSSRAYNSPLHF. The CDR3 nucleotides are TGCAGTGTAGGGTCCTCCCGCGCCTATAATTCACCCCTCCACTTT.

The rearrangement uses TRBV24-1 and TRBJ2-2; D uncertain. The V and J ends lost 9 bases and 3 bases respectively, with 19 bases between them. This CDR3 is 16 amino acids long. In germline, CDR1 is KGHDR, CDR2 SFDVKD. This CDR3 is CATRYSLDRYTGELFF. For the CDR3, the DNA is TGTGCCACCCGGTATAGTTTAGACCGCTACACCGGGGAGCTGTTTTTT.